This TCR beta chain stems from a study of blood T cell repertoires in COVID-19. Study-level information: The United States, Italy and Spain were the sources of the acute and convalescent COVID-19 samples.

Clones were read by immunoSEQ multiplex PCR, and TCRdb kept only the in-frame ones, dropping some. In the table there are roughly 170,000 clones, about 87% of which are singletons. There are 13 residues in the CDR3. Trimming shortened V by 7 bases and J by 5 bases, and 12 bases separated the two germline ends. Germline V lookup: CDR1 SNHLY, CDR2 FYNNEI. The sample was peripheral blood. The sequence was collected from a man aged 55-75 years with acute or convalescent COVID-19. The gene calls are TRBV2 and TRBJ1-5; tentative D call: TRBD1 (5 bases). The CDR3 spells CASKGLLDQPQHF. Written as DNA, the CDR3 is TGTGCCAGCAAGGGACTTTTGGATCAGCCCCAGCATTTT.